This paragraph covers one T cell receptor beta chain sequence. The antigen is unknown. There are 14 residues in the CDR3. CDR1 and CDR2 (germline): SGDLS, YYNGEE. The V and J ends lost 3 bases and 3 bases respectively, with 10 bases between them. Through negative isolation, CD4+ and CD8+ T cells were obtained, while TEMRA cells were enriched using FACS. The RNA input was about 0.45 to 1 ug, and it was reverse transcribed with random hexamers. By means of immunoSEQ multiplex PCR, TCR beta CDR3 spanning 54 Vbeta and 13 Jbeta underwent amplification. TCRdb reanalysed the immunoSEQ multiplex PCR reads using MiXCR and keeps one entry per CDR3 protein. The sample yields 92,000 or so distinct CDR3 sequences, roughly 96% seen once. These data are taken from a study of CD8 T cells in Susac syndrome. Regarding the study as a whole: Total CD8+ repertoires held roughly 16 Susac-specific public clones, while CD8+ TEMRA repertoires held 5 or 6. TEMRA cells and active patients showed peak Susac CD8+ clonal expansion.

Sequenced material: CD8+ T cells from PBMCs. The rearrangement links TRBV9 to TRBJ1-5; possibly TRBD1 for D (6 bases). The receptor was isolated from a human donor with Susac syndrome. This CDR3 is CASSDTGTNQPQHF. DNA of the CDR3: TGTGCCAGCAGCGATACAGGGACCAATCAGCCCCAGCATTTT.